The rows below give T cell receptor beta chains drawn from one sample of a study of cytomegalovirus exposure and HLA in healthy donors. Produced via immunoSEQ multiplex PCR; TCRdb's table is partial and in-frame only. In the table there are over 200,000 clones, about 70% of which are singletons. The sample consisted of PBMCs. The receptors originated from a man aged 40-55 years in good health and CMV-seropositive. CDR3s include the opening cysteine and the closing phenylalanine or tryptophan. D genes are given only for firm matches. Clone size appears in some rows only: once, few, many, or a class for an expanded clone.

d_gene: TRBD1
abundance: few
v_gene: TRBV11-1
j_gene: TRBJ1-4
CDR3nt: TGTGCCAGCAGCGTCTCAGGGGGGAAACTGTTTTTT
CDR3aa: CASSVSGGKLFF

d_gene: -
abundance: once
v_gene: TRBV27
j_gene: TRBJ1-2
CDR3nt: TGTGCCAGCAGTAAGACAGGTTTCTATGGCTACACCTTC
CDR3aa: CASSKTGFYGYTF

d_gene: TRBD1
abundance: once
v_gene: TRBV10-2
j_gene: TRBJ2-7
CDR3nt: TGCGCCAGCAATACACAGGGGGGCTCCTACGAGCAGTACTTC
CDR3aa: CASNTQGGSYEQYF

d_gene: TRBD1
abundance: once
v_gene: TRBV7-7
j_gene: TRBJ2-7
CDR3nt: TGTGCCAGCAGCTCCGACAGGGGAGGTGAGCAGTACTTC
CDR3aa: CASSSDRGGEQYF

d_gene: -
abundance: once
v_gene: TRBV11-1
j_gene: TRBJ2-5
CDR3nt: TGTGCCAGCAGCTTAGACCCAGGCGGACAGTACCAAGAGACCCAGTACTTC
CDR3aa: CASSLDPGGQYQETQYF

d_gene: -
abundance: -
v_gene: TRBV27
j_gene: TRBJ1-2
CDR3nt: TGTGCCAGCAGGAACTCTAACTATGGCTACACCTTC
CDR3aa: CASRNSNYGYTF

d_gene: TRBD1
abundance: medium-sized
v_gene: TRBV14
j_gene: TRBJ2-1
CDR3nt: TGTGCCAGCAGCCAAGATCCGGGACAGGGCGACAATGAGCAGTTCTTC
CDR3aa: CASSQDPGQGDNEQFF

d_gene: TRBD1
abundance: -
v_gene: TRBV7-6
j_gene: TRBJ2-5
CDR3nt: TGTGCCAGCAGCCCCATAGGACAGGGTGGGGCCCAGTACTTC
CDR3aa: CASSPIGQGGAQYF

d_gene: TRBD1
abundance: -
v_gene: TRBV7-9
j_gene: TRBJ1-1
CDR3nt: TGTGCCAGCAGCTTAGCACAGGGGGCTTCCACTGAAGCTTTCTTT
CDR3aa: CASSLAQGASTEAFF

d_gene: -
abundance: -
v_gene: TRBV5-1
j_gene: TRBJ1-1
CDR3nt: TGCGCCAGCAGCTTGGCTCACCTAGACACTGAAGCTTTCTTT
CDR3aa: CASSLAHLDTEAFF

d_gene: TRBD2
abundance: few
v_gene: TRBV4-1
j_gene: TRBJ2-5
CDR3nt: TGCGCCAGCAGCCAGGATCGGGGGGGCTCGCAAGAGACCCAGTACTTC
CDR3aa: CASSQDRGGSQETQYF

d_gene: TRBD2
abundance: -
v_gene: TRBV6-5
j_gene: TRBJ2-1
CDR3nt: TGTGCCAGCAGGAACGGGGGGGACTACAATGAGCAGTTCTTC
CDR3aa: CASRNGGDYNEQFF

d_gene: TRBD1
abundance: -
v_gene: TRBV11-2
j_gene: TRBJ1-6
CDR3nt: TGTGCCAGCAGCCCAGCGGGACAGGGGAATTCACCCCTCCACTTT
CDR3aa: CASSPAGQGNSPLHF

d_gene: TRBD1
abundance: -
v_gene: TRBV27
j_gene: TRBJ1-5
CDR3nt: TGTGCCAGCAGTTTATCCGGACCGGGACAGGGCAGTCAGCCCCAGCATTTT
CDR3aa: CASSLSGPGQGSQPQHF

d_gene: -
abundance: -
v_gene: TRBV15
j_gene: TRBJ1-6
CDR3nt: TGTGCCACCAGCAGAGAGGTCAGGAATTCACCCCTCCACTTT
CDR3aa: CATSREVRNSPLHF

d_gene: -
abundance: -
v_gene: TRBV27
j_gene: TRBJ1-5
CDR3nt: TGTGCCAGCAGAGTACGGGGTGGAGGTCAGCCCCAGCATTTT
CDR3aa: CASRVRGGGQPQHF

d_gene: -
abundance: -
v_gene: TRBV7-9
j_gene: TRBJ1-1
CDR3nt: TGTGCCAGCAGCGGCAAGGCAGGGATGAACACTGAAGCTTTCTTT
CDR3aa: CASSGKAGMNTEAFF

d_gene: TRBD1
abundance: few
v_gene: TRBV5-4
j_gene: TRBJ1-2
CDR3nt: TGTGCCAGCAGCTCACCGGACAGGGGGCCTAATGGCTACACCTTC
CDR3aa: CASSSPDRGPNGYTF

d_gene: TRBD1
abundance: few
v_gene: TRBV13
j_gene: TRBJ2-7
CDR3nt: TGTGCCAGCAGCCCCGGACAGGGCTCCTACGAGCAGTACTTC
CDR3aa: CASSPGQGSYEQYF

d_gene: -
abundance: -
v_gene: TRBV7-2
j_gene: TRBJ1-5
CDR3nt: TGTGCCAGCAGCTTAGCGCAGGGGCCGGGGCCCCAGCATTTT
CDR3aa: CASSLAQGPGPQHF

d_gene: TRBD1
abundance: -
v_gene: TRBV27
j_gene: TRBJ1-5
CDR3nt: TGTGCCAGCAGTTTATCCCCAGGGACAGGGGGTCAGCCCCAGCATTTT
CDR3aa: CASSLSPGTGGQPQHF

d_gene: -
abundance: few
v_gene: TRBV6-6
j_gene: TRBJ1-3
CDR3nt: TGTGCCAGCAGTTACTCAGCAGGCGCTGGAAACACCATATATTTT
CDR3aa: CASSYSAGAGNTIYF

d_gene: -
abundance: once
v_gene: TRBV7-8
j_gene: TRBJ1-4
CDR3nt: TGTGCCAGCAGCCCAAGGGGGACGGCTAATGAAAAACTGTTTTTT
CDR3aa: CASSPRGTANEKLFF

d_gene: -
abundance: few
v_gene: TRBV7-8
j_gene: TRBJ2-7
CDR3nt: TGTGCCAGCAGCTCCCTTAGTTACGAGCAGTACTTC
CDR3aa: CASSSLSYEQYF

d_gene: TRBD2
abundance: -
v_gene: TRBV29-1
j_gene: TRBJ2-3
CDR3nt: TGCAGCGTTGACAGGGAAGGTAGCGGGGGGTCCACAGATACGCAGTATTTT
CDR3aa: CSVDREGSGGSTDTQYF

d_gene: TRBD1
abundance: few
v_gene: TRBV7-9
j_gene: TRBJ1-1
CDR3nt: TGTGCCAGCGGGGGGACAGGGGCCTTCCGGAACACTGAAGCTTTCTTT
CDR3aa: CASGGTGAFRNTEAFF

d_gene: -
abundance: -
v_gene: TRBV19
j_gene: TRBJ1-2
CDR3nt: TGTGCCAGTAGTATGGCGGGACCCGGCCCGGATGGCTACACCTTC
CDR3aa: CASSMAGPGPDGYTF

d_gene: -
abundance: -
v_gene: TRBV4-2
j_gene: TRBJ2-5
CDR3nt: TGTGCCAGCAGCCAAGAGGGAACAGGGCGGGAGACCCAGTACTTC
CDR3aa: CASSQEGTGRETQYF

d_gene: TRBD1
abundance: -
v_gene: TRBV29-1
j_gene: TRBJ1-6
CDR3nt: TGCAGCGTTAAATGGACAGGGGGCGCAGAGTCACCCCTCCACTTT
CDR3aa: CSVKWTGGAESPLHF

d_gene: TRBD1
abundance: -
v_gene: TRBV14
j_gene: TRBJ2-2
CDR3nt: TGTGCCAGCAGCCAGTTCTACAGGGGGGTAAAACTCACCTCTAACACCGGGGAGCTGTTTTTT
CDR3aa: CASSQFYRGVKLTSNTGELFF

d_gene: -
abundance: -
v_gene: TRBV4-3
j_gene: TRBJ2-4
CDR3nt: TGCGCCAGCAGCCAAGAAGGAGGGGTGGACATTCAGTACTTC
CDR3aa: CASSQEGGVDIQYF

d_gene: -
abundance: few
v_gene: TRBV10-3
j_gene: TRBJ1-5
CDR3nt: TGTGCCATCAGTGAGTTGGGATTCGGACAGTCCCAGGGTCAGCCCCAGCATTTT
CDR3aa: CAISELGFGQSQGQPQHF

d_gene: TRBD1
abundance: -
v_gene: TRBV10-3
j_gene: TRBJ1-5
CDR3nt: TGTGCCATCAGTTTGACAGGGGGTAGCAATCAGCCCCAGCATTTT
CDR3aa: CAISLTGGSNQPQHF

d_gene: -
abundance: -
v_gene: TRBV19
j_gene: TRBJ1-4
CDR3nt: TGTGCCAGTAGCCCCCAGCGGAGGGTCGAAAAACTGTTTTTT
CDR3aa: CASSPQRRVEKLFF

d_gene: -
abundance: -
v_gene: TRBV7-3
j_gene: TRBJ1-1
CDR3nt: TGTGCCAGCAGCCCCCGACATGCAGGGCCGAACACTGAAGCTTTCTTT
CDR3aa: CASSPRHAGPNTEAFF

d_gene: -
abundance: few
v_gene: TRBV6-5
j_gene: TRBJ1-3
CDR3nt: TGTGCCAGCCGGGGGGGGCGCGGAAACACCATATATTTT
CDR3aa: CASRGGRGNTIYF

d_gene: -
abundance: -
v_gene: TRBV12-2
j_gene: TRBJ2-7
CDR3nt: TGTGCAAGTCGCTTAAGGGGCCGAACAGGATCCTACGAGCAGTACTTC
CDR3aa: CASRLRGRTGSYEQYF

d_gene: -
abundance: -
v_gene: TRBV6-5
j_gene: TRBJ1-1
CDR3nt: TGTGCCAGCAGTTACTCCTGGGGACTGACTGAAGCTTTCTTT
CDR3aa: CASSYSWGLTEAFF

d_gene: TRBD1
abundance: few
v_gene: TRBV2
j_gene: TRBJ2-7
CDR3nt: TGTGCCAGCAGTCGGACAGGGGATTCCTACGAGCAGTACTTC
CDR3aa: CASSRTGDSYEQYF

d_gene: TRBD2
abundance: -
v_gene: TRBV7-9
j_gene: TRBJ2-5
CDR3nt: TGTGCCAGCAGGAGCGGGGGGGCGGTAGAAGAGACCCAGTACTTC
CDR3aa: CASRSGGAVEETQYF

d_gene: -
abundance: -
v_gene: TRBV5-6
j_gene: TRBJ1-2
CDR3nt: TGTGCCAGCAGCTTGAAAGGTCGGGTCAGGCAGGGATTAGGTGGCTACACCTTC
CDR3aa: CASSLKGRVRQGLGGYTF

d_gene: TRBD1
abundance: -
v_gene: TRBV7-9
j_gene: TRBJ2-4
CDR3nt: TGTGCCAGCAGCTTAGGACAGGGAAACATTCAGTACTTC
CDR3aa: CASSLGQGNIQYF

d_gene: TRBD1
abundance: -
v_gene: TRBV14
j_gene: TRBJ2-3
CDR3nt: TGTGCCAGCAGCAAATGGGACAGGGCAACAGATACGCAGTATTTT
CDR3aa: CASSKWDRATDTQYF

d_gene: TRBD2
abundance: -
v_gene: TRBV28
j_gene: TRBJ2-7
CDR3nt: TGTGCCAGCAGTTTTTTAGGTTCGGGGGGGGACTACGAGCAGTACTTC
CDR3aa: CASSFLGSGGDYEQYF

d_gene: TRBD2
abundance: once
v_gene: TRBV7-2
j_gene: TRBJ2-5
CDR3nt: TGTGCCAGCAGCTTAGCGGCTGGTAGGGGAGGGCAGGAGACCCAGTACTTC
CDR3aa: CASSLAAGRGGQETQYF

d_gene: TRBD2
abundance: -
v_gene: TRBV7-2
j_gene: TRBJ2-7
CDR3nt: TGTGCCAGCAGCTACCTTGCCGGGGGGTGGGCCCAGTCCTACGAGCAGTACTTC
CDR3aa: CASSYLAGGWAQSYEQYF

d_gene: TRBD1
abundance: -
v_gene: TRBV7-8
j_gene: TRBJ1-4
CDR3nt: TGTGCCAGCAGCGTAGGGACAGGGATAGGGGAAAAACTGTTTTTT
CDR3aa: CASSVGTGIGEKLFF

d_gene: -
abundance: -
v_gene: TRBV2
j_gene: TRBJ1-5
CDR3nt: TGTGCCAGCAGTGAATCAGATAATAGCAATCAGCCCCAGCATTTT
CDR3aa: CASSESDNSNQPQHF

d_gene: TRBD1
abundance: -
v_gene: TRBV19
j_gene: TRBJ1-6
CDR3nt: TGTGCCAGTAGTACCTCCTCCGGGACAGGGGATTCACCCCTCCACTTT
CDR3aa: CASSTSSGTGDSPLHF

d_gene: -
abundance: -
v_gene: TRBV29-1
j_gene: TRBJ2-3
CDR3nt: TGCAGCGTTGAAGATAACGAGGGGCAGTATTTT
CDR3aa: CSVEDNEGQYF

d_gene: TRBD1
abundance: -
v_gene: TRBV27
j_gene: TRBJ1-2
CDR3nt: TGTGCCAGCAGATTTCTCGGACAGGTGGGAGACGGCTACACCTTC
CDR3aa: CASRFLGQVGDGYTF

d_gene: TRBD1
abundance: few
v_gene: TRBV7-2
j_gene: TRBJ1-3
CDR3nt: TGTGCCAGCAGCTTACGGACAGGTCTCTCTGGAAACACCATATATTTT
CDR3aa: CASSLRTGLSGNTIYF

d_gene: -
abundance: -
v_gene: TRBV11-2
j_gene: TRBJ2-4
CDR3nt: TGTGCCAGCAGCCCTAGTGGGGGCTGGGCCAAAAACATTCAGTACTTC
CDR3aa: CASSPSGGWAKNIQYF

d_gene: TRBD1
abundance: -
v_gene: TRBV4-2
j_gene: TRBJ1-6
CDR3nt: TGTGCCAGCAGCCAAGATCCCCTCGGGACAGGTGGAAATTCACCCCTCCACTTT
CDR3aa: CASSQDPLGTGGNSPLHF

d_gene: -
abundance: -
v_gene: TRBV7-6
j_gene: TRBJ1-5
CDR3nt: TGTGCCAGCAGCTGGCAGGATCAGCCCCAGCATTTT
CDR3aa: CASSWQDQPQHF

d_gene: TRBD2
abundance: -
v_gene: TRBV7-2
j_gene: TRBJ2-2
CDR3nt: TGTGCCAGCGCACAGGGGACTAGCGGGTCAGGGGAGCTGTTTTTT
CDR3aa: CASAQGTSGSGELFF

d_gene: -
abundance: -
v_gene: TRBV7-9
j_gene: TRBJ1-2
CDR3nt: TGTTCCAGCAGCTTAGGGGAGGGCTACACCTTC
CDR3aa: CSSSLGEGYTF

d_gene: -
abundance: -
v_gene: TRBV7-9
j_gene: TRBJ2-5
CDR3nt: TGTGCCAGCAGCTTAGTGGGGGCCCAGGAGACCCAGTACTTC
CDR3aa: CASSLVGAQETQYF

d_gene: -
abundance: -
v_gene: TRBV6-1
j_gene: TRBJ1-1
CDR3nt: TGTGCCAGCAGTGTAGGGACTCAGAACACTGAAGCTTTCTTT
CDR3aa: CASSVGTQNTEAFF

d_gene: TRBD2
abundance: -
v_gene: TRBV29-1
j_gene: TRBJ2-1
CDR3nt: TGCAGCGTTGAAGGGCGGCCCAGGACTAGCGGGGGGACCTACAATGAGCAGTTCTTC
CDR3aa: CSVEGRPRTSGGTYNEQFF